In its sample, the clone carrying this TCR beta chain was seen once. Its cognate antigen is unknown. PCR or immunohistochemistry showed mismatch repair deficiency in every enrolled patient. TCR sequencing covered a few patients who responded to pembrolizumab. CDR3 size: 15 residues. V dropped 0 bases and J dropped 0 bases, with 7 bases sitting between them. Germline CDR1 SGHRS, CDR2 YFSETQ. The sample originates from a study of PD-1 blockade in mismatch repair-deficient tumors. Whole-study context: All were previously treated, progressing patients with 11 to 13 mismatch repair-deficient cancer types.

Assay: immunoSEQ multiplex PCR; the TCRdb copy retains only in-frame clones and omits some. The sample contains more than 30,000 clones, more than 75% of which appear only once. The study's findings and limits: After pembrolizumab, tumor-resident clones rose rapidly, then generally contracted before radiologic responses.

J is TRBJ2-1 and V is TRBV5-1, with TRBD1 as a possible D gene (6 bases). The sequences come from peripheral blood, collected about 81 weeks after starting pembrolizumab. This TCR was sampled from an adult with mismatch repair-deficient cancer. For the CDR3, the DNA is TGCGCCAGCAGCTTGGGACAGGTCTCCTACAATGAGCAGTTCTTC. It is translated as CASSLGQVSYNEQFF.